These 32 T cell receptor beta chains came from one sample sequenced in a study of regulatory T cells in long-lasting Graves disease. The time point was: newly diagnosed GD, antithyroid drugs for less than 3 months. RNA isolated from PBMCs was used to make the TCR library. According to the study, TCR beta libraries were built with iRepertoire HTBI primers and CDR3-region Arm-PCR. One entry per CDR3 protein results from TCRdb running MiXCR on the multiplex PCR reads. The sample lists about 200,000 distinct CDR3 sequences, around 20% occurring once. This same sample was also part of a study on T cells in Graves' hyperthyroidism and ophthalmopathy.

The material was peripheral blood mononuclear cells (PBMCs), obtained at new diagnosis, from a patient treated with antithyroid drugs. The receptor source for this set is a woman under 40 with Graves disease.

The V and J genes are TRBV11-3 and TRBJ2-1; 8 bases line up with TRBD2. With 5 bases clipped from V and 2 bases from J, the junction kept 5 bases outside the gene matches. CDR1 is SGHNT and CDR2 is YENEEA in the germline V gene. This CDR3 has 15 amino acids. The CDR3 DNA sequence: TGTGCCAGCAGCGCCGGACTAGCCACCTACAATGAGCAGTTCTTC. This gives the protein CASSAGLATYNEQFF.

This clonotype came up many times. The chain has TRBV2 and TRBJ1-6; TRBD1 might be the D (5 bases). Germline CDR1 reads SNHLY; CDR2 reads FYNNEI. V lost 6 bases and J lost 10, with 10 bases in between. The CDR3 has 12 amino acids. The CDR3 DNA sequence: TGTGCCAGCAGACGGTCAGGGTCACCCCTCCACTTT. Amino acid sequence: CASRRSGSPLHF.

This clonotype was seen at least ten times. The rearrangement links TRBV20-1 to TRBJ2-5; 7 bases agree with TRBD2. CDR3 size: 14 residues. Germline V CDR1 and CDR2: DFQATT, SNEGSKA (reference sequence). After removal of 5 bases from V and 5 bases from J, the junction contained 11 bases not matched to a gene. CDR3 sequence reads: CSAELTGTMETQYF. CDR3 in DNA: TGCAGTGCTGAATTAACCGGGACTATGGAGACCCAGTACTTC.

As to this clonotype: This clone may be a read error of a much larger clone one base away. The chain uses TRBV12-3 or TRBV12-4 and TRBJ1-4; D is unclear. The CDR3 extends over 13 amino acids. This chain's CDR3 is CASRFQANEKLFF. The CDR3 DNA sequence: TGTGCCAGCCGTTTCCAGGCTAATGAAAAACTGTTTTTT.

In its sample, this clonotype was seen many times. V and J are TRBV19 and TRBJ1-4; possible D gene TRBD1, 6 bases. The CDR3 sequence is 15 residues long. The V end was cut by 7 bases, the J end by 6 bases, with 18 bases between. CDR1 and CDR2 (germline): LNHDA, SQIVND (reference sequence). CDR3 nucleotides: TGTGCCAGTACCCCCGTACAGGGAATTGATGAAAAACTGTTTTTT. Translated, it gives CASTPVQGIDEKLFF. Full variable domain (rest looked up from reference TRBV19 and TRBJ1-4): DGGITQSPKYLFRKEGQNVTLSCEQNLNHDAMYWYRQDPGQGLRLIYYSQIVNDFQKGDIAEGYSVSREKKESFPLTVTSAQKNPTAFYLCASTPVQGIDEKLFFGSGTQLSVL.

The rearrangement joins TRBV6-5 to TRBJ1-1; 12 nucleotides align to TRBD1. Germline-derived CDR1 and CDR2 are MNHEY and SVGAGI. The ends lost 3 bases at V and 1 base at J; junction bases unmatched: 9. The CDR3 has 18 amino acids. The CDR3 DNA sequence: TGTGCCAGCAGTTATAACCGGGACAGGGGGCAAGCGAACACTGAAGCTTTCTTT. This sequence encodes CASSYNRDRGQANTEAFF.

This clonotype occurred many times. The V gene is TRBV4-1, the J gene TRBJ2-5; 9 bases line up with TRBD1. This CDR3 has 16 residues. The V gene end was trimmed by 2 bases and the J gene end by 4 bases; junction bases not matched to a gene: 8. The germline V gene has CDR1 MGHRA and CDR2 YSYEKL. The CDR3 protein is CASSQPGQGSSETQYF. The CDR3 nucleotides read TGCGCCAGCAGCCAACCCGGACAGGGGTCGTCAGAGACCCAGTACTTC.

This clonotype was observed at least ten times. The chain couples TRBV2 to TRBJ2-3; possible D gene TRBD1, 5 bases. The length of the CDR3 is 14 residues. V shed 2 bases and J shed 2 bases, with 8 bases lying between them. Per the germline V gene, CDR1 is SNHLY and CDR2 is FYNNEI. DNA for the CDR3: TGTGCCAGCAGTGAAACAGGACACACAGATACGCAGTATTTT. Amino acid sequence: CASSETGHTDTQYF.

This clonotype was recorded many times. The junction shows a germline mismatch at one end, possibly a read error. This CDR3 is CASSLAGAGSEQYF. The CDR3 bases are TGTGCTAGCAGCTTAGCGGGCGCGGGGTCCGAGCAGTACTTC. The chain combines TRBV7-7 with TRBJ2-7, with TRBD2 matching over 7 bases. The CDR3 has 14 amino acids. CDR1 SSHAT and CDR2 FNYEAQ come from the germline V gene (reference sequence).

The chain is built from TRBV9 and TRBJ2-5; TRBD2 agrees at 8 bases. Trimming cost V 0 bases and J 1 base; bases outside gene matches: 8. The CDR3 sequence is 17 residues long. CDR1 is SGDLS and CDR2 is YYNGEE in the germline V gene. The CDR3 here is CASSVGGSGGLQETQYF. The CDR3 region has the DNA TGTGCCAGCAGCGTAGGGGGCAGCGGGGGCCTCCAAGAGACCCAGTACTTC. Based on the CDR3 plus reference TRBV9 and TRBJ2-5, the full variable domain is DSGVTQTPKHLITATGQRVTLRCSPRSGDLSVYWYQQSLDQGLQFLIQYYNGEERAKGNILERFSAQQFPDLHSELNLSSLELGDSALYFCASSVGGSGGLQETQYFGPGTRLLVL.

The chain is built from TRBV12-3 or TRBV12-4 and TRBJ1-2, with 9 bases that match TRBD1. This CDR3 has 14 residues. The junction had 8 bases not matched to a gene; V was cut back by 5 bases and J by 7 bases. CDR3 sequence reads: CASSPYTGGSGYTF. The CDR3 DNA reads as TGTGCCAGCAGTCCCTACACAGGGGGCAGTGGCTACACCTTC.

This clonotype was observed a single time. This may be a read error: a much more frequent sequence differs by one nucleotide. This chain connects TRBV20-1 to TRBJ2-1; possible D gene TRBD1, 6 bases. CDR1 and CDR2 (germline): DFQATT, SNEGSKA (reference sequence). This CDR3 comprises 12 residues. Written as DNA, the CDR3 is TGCAGTGCTAGAGAAAGGGGGAATGAGCAGCTCTTC. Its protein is CSARERGNEQLF.

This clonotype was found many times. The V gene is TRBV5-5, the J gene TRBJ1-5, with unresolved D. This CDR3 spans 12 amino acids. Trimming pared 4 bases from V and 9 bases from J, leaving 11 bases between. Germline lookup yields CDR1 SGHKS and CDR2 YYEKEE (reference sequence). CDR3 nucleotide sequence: TGTGCCAGCAGCCCCGGAGCGGGGCCCCAGCATTTT. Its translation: CASSPGAGPQHF.

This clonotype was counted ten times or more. CDR3 sequence reads: CASSYRGQAAYEQYF. CDR3 in DNA: TGTGCCAGCAGTTACCGGGGGCAGGCTGCGTACGAGCAGTACTTC. The chain couples TRBV6-2 or TRBV6-3 to TRBJ2-7; perhaps D is TRBD1 or TRBD2 (6 bases each). The length of the CDR3 is 15 residues. Per the germline V gene, CDR1 is MNHEY and CDR2 is SVGEGT. Trimming removed 2 bases at V and 4 bases at J, with 15 bases between.

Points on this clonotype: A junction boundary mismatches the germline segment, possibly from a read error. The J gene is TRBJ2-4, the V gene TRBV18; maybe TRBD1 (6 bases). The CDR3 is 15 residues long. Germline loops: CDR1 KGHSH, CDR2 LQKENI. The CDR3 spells CASTPPDRIENIQYF. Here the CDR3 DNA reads TGTGCCAGCACACCACCGGACAGAATCGAAAACATTCAGTACTTC.

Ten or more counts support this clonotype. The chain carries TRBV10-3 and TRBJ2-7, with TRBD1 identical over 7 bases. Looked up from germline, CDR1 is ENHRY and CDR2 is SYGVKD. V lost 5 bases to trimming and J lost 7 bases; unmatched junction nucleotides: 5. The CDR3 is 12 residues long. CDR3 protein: CAISSTGVEQYF. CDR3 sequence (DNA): TGTGCCATCAGTTCCACAGGGGTTGAGCAGTACTTC.

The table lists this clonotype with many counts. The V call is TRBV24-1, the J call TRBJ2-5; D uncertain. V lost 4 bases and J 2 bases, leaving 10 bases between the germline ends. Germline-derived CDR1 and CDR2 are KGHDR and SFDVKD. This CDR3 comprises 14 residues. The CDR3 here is CATSEGPDQETQYF. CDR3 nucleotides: TGTGCCACCAGTGAGGGCCCAGATCAAGAGACCCAGTACTTC.

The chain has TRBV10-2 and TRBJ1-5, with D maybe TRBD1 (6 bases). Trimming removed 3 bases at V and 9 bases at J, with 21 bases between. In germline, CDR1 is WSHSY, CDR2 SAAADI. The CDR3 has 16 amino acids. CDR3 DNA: TGCGCCAGCAGTGATCGGACAGCGCCTGGGTATGTGCCCCAGCATTTT. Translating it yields CASSDRTAPGYVPQHF.

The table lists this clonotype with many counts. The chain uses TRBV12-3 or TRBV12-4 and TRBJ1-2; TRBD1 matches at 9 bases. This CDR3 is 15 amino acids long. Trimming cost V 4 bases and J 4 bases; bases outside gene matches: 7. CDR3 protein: CASSSPGQGLYGYTF. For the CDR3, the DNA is TGTGCCAGCAGTTCTCCGGGACAGGGACTCTATGGCTACACCTTC.

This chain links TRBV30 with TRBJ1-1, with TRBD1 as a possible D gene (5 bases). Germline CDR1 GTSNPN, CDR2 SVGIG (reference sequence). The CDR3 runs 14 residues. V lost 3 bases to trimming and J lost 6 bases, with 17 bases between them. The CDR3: CAWRISGFSAEAFF. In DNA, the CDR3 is TGTGCCTGGAGGATCTCAGGGTTTAGTGCTGAAGCTTTCTTT.

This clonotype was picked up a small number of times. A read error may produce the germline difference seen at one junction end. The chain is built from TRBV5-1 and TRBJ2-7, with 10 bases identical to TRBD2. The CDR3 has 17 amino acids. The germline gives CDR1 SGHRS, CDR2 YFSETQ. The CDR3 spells CASSLASQREGDYEQYF. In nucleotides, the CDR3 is TGTGCCAGCAGCTTGGCGAGCCAGCGGGAGGGGGACTACGAGCAGTACTTC. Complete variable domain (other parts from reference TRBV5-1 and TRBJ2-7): KAGVTQTPRYLIKTRGQQVTLSCSPISGHRSVSWYQQTPGQGLQFLFEYFSETQRNKGNFPGRFSGRQFSNSRSEMNVSTLELGDSALYLCASSLASQREGDYEQYFGPGTRLTVT.

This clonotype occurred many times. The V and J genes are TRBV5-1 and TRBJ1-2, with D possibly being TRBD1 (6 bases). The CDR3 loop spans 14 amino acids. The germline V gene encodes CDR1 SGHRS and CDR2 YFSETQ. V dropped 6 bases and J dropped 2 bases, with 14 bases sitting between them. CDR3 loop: CASNDRSGNYGYTF. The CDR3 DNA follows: TGCGCCAGCAACGACAGGTCGGGGAACTATGGCTACACCTTC.

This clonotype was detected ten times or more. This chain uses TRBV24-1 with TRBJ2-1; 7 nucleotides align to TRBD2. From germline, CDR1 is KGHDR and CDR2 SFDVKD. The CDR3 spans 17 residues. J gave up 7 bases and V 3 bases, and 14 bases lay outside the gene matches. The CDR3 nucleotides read TGTGCCACCAGTGATACCCGACTAGCCGGAATGGTGAATGAGCAGTTCTTC. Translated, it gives CATSDTRLAGMVNEQFF.

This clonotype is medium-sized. The CDR3 here is CSALGRSGNTIYF. The CDR3 DNA reads as TGCAGTGCTTTGGGGCGCTCTGGAAACACCATATATTTT. The chain combines TRBV20-1 with TRBJ1-3; D possibly corresponds to TRBD1 (5 bases). CDR3 size: 13 residues. Trimming pared 5 bases from V and 0 bases from J, leaving 8 bases between. Germline V CDR1 and CDR2: DFQATT, SNEGSKA (reference sequence).

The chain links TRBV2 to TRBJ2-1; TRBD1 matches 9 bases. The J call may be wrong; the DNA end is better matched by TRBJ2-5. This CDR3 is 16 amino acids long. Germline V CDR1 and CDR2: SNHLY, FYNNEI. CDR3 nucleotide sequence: TGTGCCAGCAGTGAAACGACAGGGGGTGGATCAGAGACCCAGTACTTC. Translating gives CASSETTGGGSETQYF.

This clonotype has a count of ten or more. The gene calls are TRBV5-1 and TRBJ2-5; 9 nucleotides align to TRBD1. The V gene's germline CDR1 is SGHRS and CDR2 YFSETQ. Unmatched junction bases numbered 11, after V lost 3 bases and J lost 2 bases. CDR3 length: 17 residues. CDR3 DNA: TGCGCCAGCAGCTCCGGACGGACAGGGGACGAACAAGAGACCCAGTACTTC. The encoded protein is CASSSGRTGDEQETQYF.

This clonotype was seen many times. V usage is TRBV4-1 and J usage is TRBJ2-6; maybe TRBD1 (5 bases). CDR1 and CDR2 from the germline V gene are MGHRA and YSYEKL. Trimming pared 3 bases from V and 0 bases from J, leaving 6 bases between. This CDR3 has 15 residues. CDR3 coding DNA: TGCGCCAGCAGCCAGGACAACTCTGGGGCCAACGTCCTGACTTTC. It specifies CASSQDNSGANVLTF.

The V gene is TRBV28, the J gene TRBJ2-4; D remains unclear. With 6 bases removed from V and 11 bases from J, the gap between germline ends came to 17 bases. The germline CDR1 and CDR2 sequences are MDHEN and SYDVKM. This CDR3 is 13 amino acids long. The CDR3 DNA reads TGTGCCAGCAGCCTCGGACGTGGGCCGGTTCAGTACTTC. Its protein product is CASSLGRGPVQYF. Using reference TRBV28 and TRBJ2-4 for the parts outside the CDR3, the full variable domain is DVKVTQSSRYLVKRTGEKVFLECVQDMDHENMFWYRQDPGLGLRLIYFSYDVKMKEKGDIPEGYSVSREKKERFSLILESASTNQTSMYLCASSLGRGPVQYFGAGTRLSVL.

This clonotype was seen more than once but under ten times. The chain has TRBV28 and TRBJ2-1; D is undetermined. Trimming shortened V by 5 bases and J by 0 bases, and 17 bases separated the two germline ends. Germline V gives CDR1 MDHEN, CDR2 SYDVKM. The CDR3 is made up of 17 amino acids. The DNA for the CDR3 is TGTGCCAGCAGTACCGAAATAGACAAGCCCTCCTACAATGAGCAGTTCTTC. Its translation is CASSTEIDKPSYNEQFF.

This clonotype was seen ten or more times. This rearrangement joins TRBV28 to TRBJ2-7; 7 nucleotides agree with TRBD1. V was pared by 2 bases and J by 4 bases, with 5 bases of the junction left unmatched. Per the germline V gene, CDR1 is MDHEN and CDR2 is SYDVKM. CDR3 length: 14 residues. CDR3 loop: CASSLRGQIYEQYF. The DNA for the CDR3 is TGTGCCAGCAGTTTAAGGGGACAGATTTACGAGCAGTACTTC. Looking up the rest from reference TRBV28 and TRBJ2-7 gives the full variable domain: DVKVTQSSRYLVKRTGEKVFLECVQDMDHENMFWYRQDPGLGLRLIYFSYDVKMKEKGDIPEGYSVSREKKERFSLILESASTNQTSMYLCASSLRGQIYEQYFGPGTRLTVT.

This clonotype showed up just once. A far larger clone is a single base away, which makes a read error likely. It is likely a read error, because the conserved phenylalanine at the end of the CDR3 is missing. CDR3 loop: CASSPWSVDEQYC. CDR3 bases: TGTGCCAGCAGCCCCTGGTCGGTGGACGAGCAGTACTGC. J is TRBJ2-4 and V is TRBV11-1; D gene unclear. Near its end, the DNA agrees better with TRBJ2-7, so the J call may be wrong. The CDR3 runs to 13 residues. The germline V gene has CDR1 SGHAT and CDR2 FQDESV (reference sequence).

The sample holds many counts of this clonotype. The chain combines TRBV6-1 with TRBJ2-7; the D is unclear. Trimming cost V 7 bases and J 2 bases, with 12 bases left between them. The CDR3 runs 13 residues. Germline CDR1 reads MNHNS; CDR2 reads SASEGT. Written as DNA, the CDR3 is TGTGCCAGCAAGGTGGTAGGCCCCTACGAGCAGTACTTC. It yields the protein CASKVVGPYEQYF.